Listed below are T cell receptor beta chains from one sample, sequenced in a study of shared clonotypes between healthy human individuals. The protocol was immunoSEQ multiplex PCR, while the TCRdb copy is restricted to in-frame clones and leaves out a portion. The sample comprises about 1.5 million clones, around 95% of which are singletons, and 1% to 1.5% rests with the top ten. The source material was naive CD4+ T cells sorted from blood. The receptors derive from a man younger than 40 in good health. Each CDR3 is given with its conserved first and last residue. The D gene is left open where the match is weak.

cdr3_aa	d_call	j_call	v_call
CASAFAGGVNTEAFF	TRBD1	TRBJ1-1	TRBV28
CASSKDGNQPQHF	.	TRBJ1-5	TRBV5-1
CASSLIQTNTEAFF	.	TRBJ1-1	TRBV7-2
CASSFTGEETQYF	TRBD1	TRBJ2-5	TRBV7-9
CASSLAGNYGYTF	.	TRBJ1-2	TRBV7-9
CASSSQRDVSNEQFF	TRBD2	TRBJ2-1	TRBV5-1
CASSQDQRLQAYPPYEQYF	.	TRBJ2-7	TRBV4-2
CASSPRGSGTYNEQFF	TRBD2	TRBJ2-1	TRBV28
CASSGWASNEKLFF	.	TRBJ1-4	TRBV14
CASSFRREAFF	.	TRBJ1-1	TRBV11-2
CASSKLTEKEYF	.	TRBJ2-7	TRBV6-1
CASREQGAKNTIYF	TRBD1	TRBJ1-3	TRBV9
CASSPLGLANTGELFF	TRBD2	TRBJ2-2	TRBV27
CASGSVGANTEAFF	.	TRBJ1-1	TRBV19
CASSSRTGNEQFF	.	TRBJ2-1	TRBV2
CSAGGTGVLSTEAFF	.	TRBJ1-1	TRBV29-1
CASSFSLGTGGDQPQHF	TRBD1	TRBJ1-5	TRBV28
CASSYSTLGGYTF	.	TRBJ1-2	TRBV6-5